Following are 32 T cell receptor beta chains from one sample sequenced in a study of vaccination and CD4 T cells after COVID-19. Treatment meaning: roughly 11-day PBMC culture with coronavirus spike peptide pools or control peptides (ViraFEST assay). At the Johns Hopkins FTIC core, DNA taken from cultured CD4+ T cells was sequenced by way of the Oncomine TCR Beta short-read assay. A single record per CDR3 protein comes from TCRdb applying MiXCR to the PCR reads. The sample carries about 20,000 distinct CDR3 sequences, roughly 50% recorded once. These receptors have no known antigen. What was sequenced was CD4+ T cells from blood, cultured in vitro. The receptors originated from a human donor who had recovered from COVID-19.

V usage is TRBV6-5 and J usage is TRBJ2-5; D might be TRBD1 (6 bases). The germline CDR1 and CDR2 sequences are MNHEY and SVGAGI. With 2 bases removed from V and 3 bases from J, the gap between germline ends came to 13 bases. The CDR3 consists of 15 residues. In DNA, the CDR3 is TGTGCCAGCAGTTACGGATGGGCAGGGGAAGAGACCCAGTACTTC. Protein sequence: CASSYGWAGEETQYF.

This clonotype has only a few counts. V usage is TRBV6-5 and J usage is TRBJ2-4; D not certain. Germline CDR1 reads MNHEY; CDR2 reads SVGAGI. The germline V and J ends were trimmed by 2 bases and 12 bases, with 11 bases remaining between them. The CDR3 consists of 12 residues. CDR3: CASSYDKRPQYF. The DNA for the CDR3 is TGTGCCAGCAGTTACGATAAGAGGCCTCAGTACTTC.

The chain carries TRBV12-3 or TRBV12-4 and TRBJ2-3; a possible D gene is TRBD2 (6 bases). This CDR3 region has 12 residues. V lost 5 bases to trimming and J lost 11 bases, with 14 bases between them. This chain's CDR3 is CASSGSRRGQYF. In DNA form, the CDR3 reads TGTGCCAGCAGTGGCTCACGGCGGGGGCAGTATTTT.

The rearrangement links TRBV7-8 to TRBJ1-5; a weak D match, TRBD1 (6 bases). This CDR3 comprises 15 residues. Trimming removed 1 base at V and 5 bases at J, with 12 bases between. CDR1 and CDR2 (germline): SGHVS, FQNEAQ. The CDR3 protein is CASSLGWGADQPQHF. The CDR3 DNA reads as TGTGCCAGCAGCTTAGGATGGGGGGCTGATCAGCCCCAGCATTTT.

This chain uses TRBV19 with TRBJ1-1; D possibly corresponds to TRBD1 (5 bases). Trimming shortened V by 8 bases and J by 1 base, and 11 bases separated the two germline ends. The germline V gene has CDR1 LNHDA and CDR2 SQIVND (reference sequence). This CDR3 is 13 amino acids long. The CDR3 nucleotides are TGTGCCAGTTCGGAGGGGCCGAACACTGAAGCTTTCTTT. Encoded protein: CASSEGPNTEAFF.

The rearrangement uses TRBV11-3 and TRBJ1-1, with a weak D call TRBD1 (5 bases). The CDR3 is 15 amino acids. CDR1 is SGHNT and CDR2 is YENEEA in the germline V gene. Trimming cost V 6 bases and J 3 bases, with 17 bases left between them. The CDR3 sequence: CASRSDGLGDTEAFF. The CDR3 coding sequence is TGTGCCAGCAGGTCGGACGGTTTGGGGGACACTGAAGCTTTCTTT. The whole variable domain, filled in from reference TRBV11-3 and TRBJ1-1, reads EAGVVQSPRYKIIEKKQPVAFWCNPISGHNTLYWYLQNLGQGPELLIRYENEEAVDDSQLPKDRFSAERLKGVDSTLKIQPAELGDSAVYLCASRSDGLGDTEAFFGQGTRLTVV.

The chain combines TRBV27 with TRBJ2-7; TRBD2 is a possible D gene (7 bases). Trimming pared 7 bases from V and 0 bases from J, leaving 16 bases between. The germline V gene has CDR1 MNHEY and CDR2 SMNVEV (reference sequence). This CDR3 contains 15 residues. CDR3 amino acids: CASMRGGGLSYEQYF. CDR3 bases: TGTGCCAGCATGCGAGGGGGGGGGCTCTCCTACGAGCAGTACTTC.

This clonotype has more than one count but fewer than ten. CDR3 DNA: TGCAGTGCTTGCCCGGGAGGGTCCTACGAGCAGTACTTC. Translation gives CSACPGGSYEQYF. The V call is TRBV20-1, the J call TRBJ2-7, with 8 bases that match TRBD2. Germline lookup yields CDR1 DFQATT and CDR2 SNEGSKA (reference sequence). The CDR3 has 13 amino acids. The V and J ends lost 5 bases and 1 base, in that order; junction bases with no gene match: 4.

V gene TRBV29-1 combines with J gene TRBJ2-5; 8 nucleotides align to TRBD1. From germline, CDR1 is SQVTM and CDR2 ANQGSEA. This CDR3 is 14 amino acids long. V gave up 4 bases and J gave up 3 bases; unmatched junction bases: 7. The CDR3 DNA is TGCAGCGTTGGGGCAGGGGGCTTCGAAGAGACCCAGTACTTC. It is translated as CSVGAGGFEETQYF. Combining the CDR3 with reference TRBV29-1 and TRBJ2-5 gives the whole variable domain SAVISQKPSRDICQRGTSLTIQCQVDSQVTMMFWYRQQPGQSLTLIATANQGSEATYESGFVIDKFPISRPNLTFSTLTVSNMSPEDSSIYLCSVGAGGFEETQYFGPGTRLLVL.

This clonotype was observed once. V is TRBV20-1 and J is TRBJ2-1, with D uncertain. Trimming removed 6 bases from V and 6 bases from J, with 18 bases in between. Germline assignment: CDR1 DFQATT and CDR2 SNEGSKA (reference sequence). The CDR3 totals 14 residues. In nucleotides, the CDR3 is TGCAGTGCGATTGGAATAGCAGACCTCAATGAGCAGTTCTTC. Its protein is CSAIGIADLNEQFF.

The J gene is TRBJ1-1, the V gene TRBV7-3; D unresolved. The CDR3 consists of 13 residues. V lost 6 bases, J lost 4 bases, and 12 bases lay in between. From germline, CDR1 is SGHTA and CDR2 FQGTGA. CDR3 sequence: CASSPGWSTEAFF. The CDR3 DNA reads TGTGCCAGCAGTCCCGGGTGGAGCACTGAAGCTTTCTTT.

The chain links TRBV6-1 to TRBJ1-5; D is possibly TRBD1 (6 bases). The CDR3 spans 14 residues. V dropped 1 base and J dropped 6 bases, with 10 bases sitting between them. CDR1 and CDR2 from the germline V gene are MNHNS and SASEGT. The CDR3 DNA sequence: TGTGCCAGCAGTGAAGAGGGGGGTAGTCAGCCCCAGCATTTT. This encodes CASSEEGGSQPQHF.

The chain uses TRBV5-4 and TRBJ1-6; D is uncertain. The CDR3 covers 13 residues. Trimming took off 4 bases at V and 14 bases at J, with 16 bases between the two ends. Looked up from germline, CDR1 is SGHNT and CDR2 is YYREEE (reference sequence). The CDR3: CASSLDVESALHF. CDR3 bases: TGTGCCAGCAGCCTGGATGTAGAGTCGGCCCTCCACTTT.

The rearrangement uses TRBV27 and TRBJ1-5, with 7 bases lining up with TRBD1. Germline CDR1 is MNHEY and CDR2 is SMNVEV (reference sequence). V lost 3 bases and J lost 2; bases outside the gene matches: 7. The CDR3 is 16 residues long. In DNA, the CDR3 is TGTGCCAGCAGTTTGTCCGGGACAGCTCGCAATCAGCCCCAGCATTTT. It codes for CASSLSGTARNQPQHF.

This clonotype came up a few times. The chain recombines TRBV19 with TRBJ1-2, with D hard to call. The CDR3 has 14 amino acids. The ends were cut back, 7 bases at V and 6 bases at J, with 18 bases in the middle. Germline loops: CDR1 LNHDA, CDR2 SQIVND (reference sequence). CDR3 nucleotides: TGTGCCAGTACCGAATGGGGTAATGGTGATGGCTACACCTTC. Encoded protein: CASTEWGNGDGYTF.

The chain has TRBV4-3 and TRBJ1-1; D gene uncertain. This CDR3 has 14 residues. Per germline, CDR1 LGHNA and CDR2 YSLEER. Deletions cut 4 bases from V and 5 bases from J, with 14 bases between. The DNA for the CDR3 is TGCGCCAGCAGCCCGGATCGGGCGGGGACTGAAGCTTTCTTT. As protein: CASSPDRAGTEAFF.

The J gene is TRBJ1-1, the V gene TRBV7-2; D unclear. There are 12 residues in the CDR3. Trimming shortened V by 5 bases and J by 12 bases, and 16 bases separated the two germline ends. Germline V CDR1 and CDR2: SGHTA, FQGNSA. CDR3 sequence (DNA): TGTGCCAGCAGCGAGAGTCGTCGCGCGACTTTCTTT. Its protein is CASSESRRATFF.

The chain carries TRBV7-2 and TRBJ1-5, with D uncertain. Germline CDR1 SGHTA, CDR2 FQGNSA. The CDR3 is 15 residues long. Deletions cut 3 bases from V and 3 bases from J, with 12 bases between. CDR3 sequence reads: CASSFSPANNQPQHF. CDR3 bases: TGTGCCAGCAGCTTCTCCCCAGCTAACAATCAGCCCCAGCATTTT.

The V and J genes are TRBV29-1 and TRBJ2-3; D is possibly TRBD1 or TRBD2 (6 bases each). CDR1 and CDR2 from the germline V gene are SQVTM and ANQGSEA. The CDR3 spans 14 residues. Between the trimmed V and J ends, which lost 6 bases and 6 bases, there was a span of 19 bases. CDR3 nucleotide sequence: TGCAGCGTCGGGGGCGGGCAGCCAAGGGATACGCAGTATTTT. It translates to CSVGGGQPRDTQYF.

The chain links TRBV7-2 to TRBJ2-7; 7 positions agree with TRBD1. V was pared by 2 bases and J by 1 base, with 2 bases of the junction left unmatched. The CDR3 consists of 14 residues. The germline V gene encodes CDR1 SGHTA and CDR2 FQGNSA. CDR3 loop: CASSLRDRSYEQYF. As DNA, the CDR3 is TGTGCCAGCAGCTTACGGGACAGATCCTACGAGCAGTACTTC.

J is TRBJ1-4 and V is TRBV24-1; tentative D call: TRBD1 (5 bases). Trimming took off 2 bases at V and 4 bases at J, with 16 bases between the two ends. Germline CDR1 is KGHDR and CDR2 is SFDVKD. This CDR3 spans 17 amino acids. CDR3 protein: CATSDSGRDGLNEKLFF. Here the CDR3 DNA reads TGTGCCACCAGTGATTCCGGCCGGGACGGACTTAATGAAAAACTGTTTTTT.

In the case of this clonotype: The junction and the germline gene differ at one end; a read error may be behind it. The chain joins TRBV7-9 to TRBJ2-7; D perhaps matches TRBD2 (6 bases). The CDR3 totals 17 residues. Germline V lookup: CDR1 SEHNR, CDR2 FQNEAQ (reference sequence). CDR3 coding DNA: TGTGCCAGCAGCCTAGAGGAGGGGCGATATATCTCCTACGAGCAGTGCTTC. This encodes CASSLEEGRYISYEQCF.

This clonotype was counted a few times. The CDR3 DNA reads TGTGCCAGCAGCCGAGGACCGATCACCGGGGAGCTGTTTTTT. Translating gives CASSRGPITGELFF. The chain uses TRBV7-2 and TRBJ2-2; D unresolved. V was pared by 5 bases and J by 4 bases, with 11 bases between. The CDR3 is made up of 14 amino acids. The germline V gene has CDR1 SGHTA and CDR2 FQGNSA. The full variable domain, rest sourced from reference TRBV7-2 and TRBJ2-2, is GAGVSQSPSNKVTEKGKDVELRCDPISGHTALYWYRQSLGQGLEFLIYFQGNSAPDKSGLPSDRFSAERTGGSVSTLTIQRTQQEDSAVYLCASSRGPITGELFFGEGSRLTVL.

The chain joins TRBV7-9 to TRBJ2-7; 9 bases are a match to TRBD1. Germline CDR1 SEHNR, CDR2 FQNEAQ (reference sequence). With V trimmed by 0 bases and J by 7 bases, 4 bases remained unmatched. The CDR3 totals 14 residues. As DNA, the CDR3 is TGTGCCAGCAGCTTAGCGGGACAGGGCGGAGAGCAGTACTTC. Encoded protein: CASSLAGQGGEQYF.

The chain recombines TRBV6-2 or TRBV6-3 with TRBJ1-2; 7 positions agree with TRBD1. V gave up 4 bases and J gave up 4 bases; unmatched junction bases: 6. The CDR3 runs 14 residues. The germline CDR1 and CDR2 sequences are MNHEY and SVGEGT. In nucleotides, the CDR3 is TGTGCCAGCAGTTTTTTGACAGGGTCCTATGGCTACACCTTC. It is translated as CASSFLTGSYGYTF.

The chain carries TRBV12-3 or TRBV12-4 and TRBJ1-2; D is undetermined. The CDR3 runs to 13 residues. V was cut by 3 bases and J by 5 bases, with 10 bases left in between. The CDR3: CASSFVLRYGYTF. In nucleotides, the CDR3 is TGTGCCAGCAGTTTCGTCCTCCGGTATGGCTACACCTTC.

This clonotype was detected a few times. This chain links TRBV7-2 with TRBJ1-1; unclear D gene. Germline values: CDR1 SGHTA, CDR2 FQGNSA. V shed 5 bases and J shed 8 bases, with 15 bases lying between them. The CDR3 has 13 amino acids. CDR3 bases: TGTGCCAGCAGCCTTCTTTGGACCGGGGAAGCTTTCTTT. This codes for CASSLLWTGEAFF.

In its sample, this clonotype was seen a few times. The chain couples TRBV4-3 to TRBJ1-6, with TRBD1 as a possible D gene (5 bases). This CDR3 comprises 15 residues. CDR1 LGHNA and CDR2 YSLEER come from the germline V gene. V lost 2 bases and J lost 7, with 12 bases in between. The CDR3 here is CASSQQRDGNSPLHF. Written as DNA, the CDR3 is TGCGCCAGCAGCCAACAACGGGACGGGAATTCACCCCTCCACTTT.

The genes are TRBV20-1 and TRBJ2-1, with TRBD2 identical over 7 bases. Germline CDR1 is DFQATT and CDR2 is SNEGSKA (reference sequence). V was pared by 2 bases and J by 9 bases, with 16 bases of the junction left unmatched. This CDR3 region has 16 residues. The CDR3 nucleotides read TGCAGTGCTAGATTGGGTCGGAGCGGGGTGTCTGGTGAGCAGTTCTTC. Its protein is CSARLGRSGVSGEQFF.

The chain is built from TRBV21-1 and TRBJ1-5; the table's D call TRBD1 went unverified against the DNA. TRBV21-1 has pseudogene status. There are 15 residues in the CDR3. The CDR3 DNA is TGTGCCAGCAGCAAGGGACAGGGGCAGGCTCAGCCCCAGCATTTT. This encodes CASSKGQGQAQPQHF.

This clonotype has more than one count but fewer than ten. V usage is TRBV5-1 and J usage is TRBJ2-5; the D gene is possibly TRBD1 (6 bases). Germline CDR1 reads SGHRS; CDR2 reads YFSETQ. There are 14 residues in the CDR3. Trimming removed 3 bases from V and 2 bases from J, with 11 bases in between. CDR3 nucleotide sequence: TGCGCCAGCAGCTACAGGGTACCGCAAGAGACCCAGTACTTC. It encodes CASSYRVPQETQYF.

This sequence joins TRBV20-1 and TRBJ2-3; D is ambiguous. Germline V gene data show CDR1 as DFQATT and CDR2 as SNEGSKA (reference sequence). The CDR3 has 11 residues. V dropped 3 bases and J dropped 7 bases, with 8 bases sitting between them. The CDR3: CSASDPNTQYF. The CDR3 region has the DNA TGCAGTGCTAGTGACCCAAATACGCAGTATTTT.